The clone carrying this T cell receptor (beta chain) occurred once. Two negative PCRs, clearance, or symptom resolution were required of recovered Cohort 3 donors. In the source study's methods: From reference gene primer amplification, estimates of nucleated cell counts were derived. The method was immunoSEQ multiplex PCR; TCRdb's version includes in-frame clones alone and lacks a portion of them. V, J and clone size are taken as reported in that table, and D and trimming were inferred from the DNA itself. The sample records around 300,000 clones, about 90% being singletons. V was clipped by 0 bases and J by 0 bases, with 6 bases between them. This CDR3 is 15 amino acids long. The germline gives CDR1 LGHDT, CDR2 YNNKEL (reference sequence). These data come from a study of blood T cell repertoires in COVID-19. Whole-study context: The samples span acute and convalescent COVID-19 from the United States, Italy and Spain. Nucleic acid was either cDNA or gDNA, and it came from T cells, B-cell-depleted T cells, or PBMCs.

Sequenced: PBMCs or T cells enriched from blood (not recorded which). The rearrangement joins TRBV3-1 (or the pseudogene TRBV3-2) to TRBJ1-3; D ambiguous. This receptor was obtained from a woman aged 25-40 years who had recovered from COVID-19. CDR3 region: CASSQDVNSGNTIYF. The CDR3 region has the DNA TGTGCCAGCAGCCAAGACGTAAACTCTGGAAACACCATATATTTT.